This T cell receptor beta chain was sequenced during a study of T cells after posttransplantation cyclophosphamide. Profiling relied on immunoSEQ multiplex PCR, and the TCRdb table lists in-frame clones only, not all of them. The sample was found to contain under 50,000 clones, and every one recurs. The germline gives CDR1 SQVTM, CDR2 ANQGSEA. This CDR3 region has 14 residues. The V end was cut by 4 bases, the J end by 4 bases, with 17 bases between. Ten or more counts support this clone. Peripheral blood was collected from the related graft donor on the marrow donation day. The sequencing input was PBMCs. This sequence originates from a man aged 40-50 years in good health, CMV-negative, and a related stem cell transplant donor. This rearrangement joins TRBV29-1 to TRBJ2-7; weak D call: TRBD1 (6 bases). The CDR3 bases are TGCAGCGTTGCCGGGACAAGGGGGTCTTACGAGCAGTACTTC. It translates to CSVAGTRGSYEQYF.